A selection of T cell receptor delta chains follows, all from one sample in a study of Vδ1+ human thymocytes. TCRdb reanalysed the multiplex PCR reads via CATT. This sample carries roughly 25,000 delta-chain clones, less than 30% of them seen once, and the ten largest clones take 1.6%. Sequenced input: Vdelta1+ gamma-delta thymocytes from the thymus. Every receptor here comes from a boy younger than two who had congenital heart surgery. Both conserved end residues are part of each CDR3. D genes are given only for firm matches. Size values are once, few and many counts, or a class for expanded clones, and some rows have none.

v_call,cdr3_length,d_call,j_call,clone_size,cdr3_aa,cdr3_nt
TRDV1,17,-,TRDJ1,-,CALGELYPPAFTFKLIF,TGTGCTCTTGGGGAACTATATCCCCCCGCCTTTACTTTTAAACTCATCTTT
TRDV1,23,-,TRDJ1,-,CALGDPAPSYLGWGIGCTDKLIF,TGTGCTCTTGGGGATCCGGCCCCTTCCTACCTAGGCTGGGGGATAGGGTGCACCGATAAACTCATCTTT
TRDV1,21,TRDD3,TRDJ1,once,CALGERVGLHGGILYTDKLIF,TGTGCTCTTGGGGAACGCGTTGGACTACATGGGGGGATACTGTACACCGATAAACTCATCTTT
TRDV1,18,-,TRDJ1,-,CALGDPIPGLRYTDKLIF,TGTGCTCTTGGGGATCCTATTCCTGGCCTGCGATACACCGATAAACTCATCTTT
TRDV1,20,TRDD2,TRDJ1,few,CALGPGLPRGWGFFTDKLIF,TGTGCTCTTGGACCCGGCCTTCCTAGAGGATGGGGGTTCTTCACCGATAAACTCATCTTT
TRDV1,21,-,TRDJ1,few,CALGGRFLLPGVFVDPDKLIF,TGTGCTCTTGGAGGGAGGTTCCTACTCCCTGGGGTGTTTGTCGACCCCGATAAACTCATCTTT
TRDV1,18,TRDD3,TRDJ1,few,CALGELQPGGLYTDKLIF,TGTGCTCTTGGGGAACTCCAACCTGGGGGACTGTACACCGATAAACTCATCTTT
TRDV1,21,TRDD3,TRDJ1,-,CALGGIPVGDTGTTYTDKLIF,TGTGCTCTTGGGGGGATCCCTGTGGGGGATACCGGTACCACGTACACCGATAAACTCATCTTT
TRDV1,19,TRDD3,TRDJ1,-,CALGGLRQILGGYVDKLIF,TGTGCTCTCGGGGGCCTAAGGCAGATTTTAGGAGGATACGTCGATAAACTCATCTTT
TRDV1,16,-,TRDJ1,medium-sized,CALGNGNGIRGGKLIF,TGTGCTCTTGGGAACGGCAATGGGATTAGGGGCGGTAAACTCATCTTT
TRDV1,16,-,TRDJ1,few,CALGSTIGMPLGKLIF,TGTGCTCTTGGATCGACCATCGGGATGCCCCTGGGTAAACTCATCTTT
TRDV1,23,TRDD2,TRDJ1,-,CALGDRPSYSPRGMKPSADKLIF,TGTGCTCTTGGGGATCGGCCTTCCTACTCGCCGCGGGGGATGAAACCCTCCGCCGATAAACTCATCTTT
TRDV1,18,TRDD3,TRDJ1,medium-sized,CALGNYPDVLGASDKLIF,TGTGCTCTTGGGAACTACCCCGACGTACTGGGGGCCTCCGATAAACTCATCTTT
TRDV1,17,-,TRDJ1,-,CALGELLHKVNTDKLIF,TGTGCTCTTGGGGAACTCCTGCATAAGGTGAACACCGATAAACTCATCTTT
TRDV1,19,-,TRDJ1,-,CALGEWGSFLGIQGCKLIF,TGTGCTCTTGGGGAATGGGGTTCCTTCCTGGGGATCCAAGGCTGCAAACTCATCTTT
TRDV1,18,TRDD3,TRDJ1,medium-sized,CALGEPSLPGGYTDKLIF,TGTGCTCTTGGGGAACCCTCTCTTCCAGGGGGATACACCGATAAACTCATCTTT
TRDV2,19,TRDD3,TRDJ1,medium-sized,CACDPLLQGDTRYTDKLIF,TGTGCCTGTGACCCCCTCCTACAGGGGGATACTCGTTACACCGATAAACTCATCTTT
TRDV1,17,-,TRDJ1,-,CALGEAFLLGDTDKPIF,TGTGCTCTTGGGGAGGCCTTCCTACTGGGGGACACCGATAAACCCATCTTT
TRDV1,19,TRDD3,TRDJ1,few,CALGEGDLPRLGDTDKLIF,TGTGCTCTTGGGGAAGGCGACCTTCCCAGACTGGGGGACACCGATAAACTCATCTTT
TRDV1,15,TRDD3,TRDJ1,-,CALGELRIRGDKLIF,TGTGCTCTTGGGGAATTGAGGATACGCGGGGATAAACTCATCTTT
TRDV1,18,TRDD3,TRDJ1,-,CALGELVLGGWYTDKLIF,TGTGCTCTTGGGGAACTAGTTCTTGGGGGATGGTACACCGATAAACTCATCTTT
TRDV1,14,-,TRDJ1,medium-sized,CALGELAGIRELIF,TGTGCTCTTGGGGAACTTGCGGGGATTAGGGAACTCATCTTT
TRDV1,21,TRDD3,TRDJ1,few,CALAGGPLPGGSDSNTDKLIF,TGTGCTCTTGCTGGTGGACCTCTACCCGGGGGATCCGATTCAAACACCGATAAACTCATCTTT
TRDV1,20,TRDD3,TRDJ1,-,CALGPKPPSWGTRGTDKLIF,TGTGCTCTTGGGCCAAAACCCCCTTCGTGGGGGACCAGGGGCACCGATAAACTCATCTTT
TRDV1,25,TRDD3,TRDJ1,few,CALGEPFWGFFTGGSATTRTDKLIF,TGTGCTCTTGGGGAACCTTTTTGGGGTTTCTTTACTGGGGGATCTGCCACCACCCGAACCGATAAACTCATCTTT